This T cell receptor beta chain stems from a study of CD8 T cells in Susac syndrome. The CDR3 covers 14 residues. Germline CDR1 is SGDLS and CDR2 is YYNGEE. Deletions cut 3 bases from V and 0 bases from J, with 7 bases between. Reverse transcription used 0.5 to 1 ug RNA and random hexamers. The CDR3 of TCR beta was amplified by immunoSEQ multiplex PCR across 54 Vbeta and 13 Jbeta. TCRdb itself ran the immunoSEQ multiplex PCR reads through MiXCR, one entry per CDR3 protein. Among about 190,000 distinct CDR3 sequences listed, approximately 95% were seen once. This clonotype was obtained from a human donor with Susac syndrome. Source material: CD4+ T cells from PBMCs. The rearrangement joins TRBV9 to TRBJ1-5; D is ambiguous. CDR3 nucleotide sequence: TGTGCCAGCAGCGCCGCCCCTAGCAATCAGCCCCAGCATTTT. The encoded protein is CASSAAPSNQPQHF.